The 21 T cell receptor beta chains in this list originate from one sample, sequenced in a study of long-term antiretroviral therapy in people with HIV. The authors ran the immunoSEQ assay, v3.0, at survey level. Profiling relied on immunoSEQ multiplex PCR, and the TCRdb table lists in-frame clones only, not all of them. Altogether some 25,000 clones are present, 65% to 85% being singletons, with the ten largest covering more than 7.5%. Here the sequenced sample was unsorted PBMCs, taken 3 years after starting antiretroviral therapy. These receptors came from a man in his forties with HIV.

The J gene is TRBJ2-7, the V gene TRBV19; tentatively, D is TRBD2 (5 bases). Germline CDR1 LNHDA, CDR2 SQIVND (reference sequence). V lost 1 base, J lost 3 bases, and 7 bases lay in between. CDR3 length: 13 amino acids. As DNA, the CDR3 is TGTGCCAGTAGTATAGCAACTAGCTACGAGCAGTACTTC. Its protein product is CASSIATSYEQYF.

Concerning this clone itself: One end of the junction varies from germline; a read error may be responsible. The chain is built from TRBV5-8 and TRBJ2-1; 7 bases are shared with TRBD1. Germline V CDR1 and CDR2: SGHTS, YDEGEE. The CDR3 has 14 amino acids. CDR3 sequence (DNA): TGTGCCAGCAGCTCGATGACAGGGTCATCATACTCGGTCTTC. Its translation is CASSSMTGSSYSVF. The full variable domain, in which reference TRBV5-8 and TRBJ2-1 provide the parts outside the CDR3, is EAGVTQSPTHLIKTRGQQATLRCSPISGHTSVYWYQQALGLGLQFLLWYDEGEERNRGNFPPRFSGRQFPNYSSELNVNALELEDSALYLCASSSMTGSSYSVFGPGTRLTVL.

CDR3 amino acids: CASRSEGLNQPFYGYTF. The CDR3 DNA is TGTGCCAGCAGGAGTGAGGGACTGAACCAACCGTTCTATGGCTACACCTTC. The rearrangement uses TRBV2 and TRBJ1-2, with D tentatively TRBD1 (5 bases). Per germline, CDR1 SNHLY and CDR2 FYNNEI. V was clipped by 6 bases and J by 4 bases, with 24 bases between them. The CDR3 sequence is 17 residues long.

This clone was observed a handful of times. The chain couples TRBV19 to TRBJ1-2; 8 bases fit TRBD1. With 1 base clipped from V and 4 bases from J, the junction kept 11 bases outside the gene matches. CDR1 LNHDA and CDR2 SQIVND come from the germline V gene (reference sequence). The CDR3 has 17 amino acids. CDR3 amino acids: CASSIGQGKGEGYGYTF. The CDR3 coding sequence is TGTGCCAGTAGTATAGGACAGGGGAAGGGGGAGGGCTATGGCTACACCTTC.

The chain has TRBV18 and TRBJ1-5; 8 bases are a match to TRBD1. V shed 5 bases, J shed 3 bases, and the junction held 6 bases outside the gene matches. CDR1 and CDR2 from the germline V gene are KGHSH and LQKENI. CDR3 length equals 15 residues. The CDR3 region has the DNA TGTGCCAGCTCAGCGGGACAGGCCTTCAATCAGCCCCAGCATTTT. Its protein product is CASSAGQAFNQPQHF.

The chain uses TRBV19 and TRBJ2-7; D might be TRBD2 (6 bases). The length of the CDR3 is 15 residues. CDR1 LNHDA and CDR2 SQIVND come from the germline V gene (reference sequence). Trimming pared 2 bases from V and 3 bases from J, leaving 14 bases between. The CDR3 coding sequence is TGTGCCAGTAGTATATGGCCGGGAGAAATCTACGAGCAGTACTTC. Its translation: CASSIWPGEIYEQYF.

This chain joins TRBV7-8 and TRBJ2-1; D perhaps matches TRBD2 (6 bases). Germline-derived CDR1 and CDR2 are SGHVS and FQNEAQ. With 3 bases removed from V and 0 bases from J, the gap between germline ends came to 12 bases. This CDR3 spans 16 amino acids. The CDR3 DNA sequence: TGTGCCAGCAGCTTTACGGGAGACGTCTCCTACAATGAGCAGTTCTTC. Protein product: CASSFTGDVSYNEQFF. Using reference TRBV7-8 and TRBJ2-1 for the parts outside the CDR3, the full variable domain is GAGVSQSPRYKVAKRGQDVALRCDPISGHVSLFWYQQALGQGPEFLTYFQNEAQLDKSGLPSDRFFAERPEGSVSTLKIQRTQQEDSAVYLCASSFTGDVSYNEQFFGPGTRLTVL.

This clone was seen only once. This CDR3 reads CSVVGLAGTGDEQFF. In nucleotides, the CDR3 is TGCAGCGTTGTGGGACTAGCGGGGACCGGGGATGAGCAGTTCTTC. The chain couples TRBV29-1 to TRBJ2-1, with 13 bases aligning to TRBD2. Trimming took 4 bases from V and 8 from J; bases not matched to a gene: 8. This CDR3 has 15 amino acids. Germline CDR1 is SQVTM and CDR2 is ANQGSEA.

The chain joins TRBV7-9 to TRBJ2-1, with 7 bases that match TRBD2. Trimming at V came to 4 bases and at J to 3 bases, leaving 3 bases not matched to a gene. This CDR3 region has 14 residues. Germline CDR1 and CDR2: SEHNR and FQNEAQ (reference sequence). The CDR3 DNA sequence: TGTGCCAGCAGCTCCCGGGAGGACTACAATGAGCAGTTCTTC. It translates to CASSSREDYNEQFF.

This sequence joins TRBV15 and TRBJ2-1; 7 bases align to TRBD1. CDR3 length: 15 amino acids. V was pared by 4 bases and J by 5 bases, with 8 bases of the junction left unmatched. The V gene's germline CDR1 is LNHNV and CDR2 YYDKDF (reference sequence). The CDR3 sequence is CATSTSGTANNEQFF. CDR3 coding DNA: TGTGCCACCAGCACCTCCGGGACAGCGAACAATGAGCAGTTCTTC.

The rearrangement joins TRBV29-1 to TRBJ1-1, with a tentative D call TRBD1 (5 bases). The CDR3 loop spans 12 amino acids. V lost 3 bases, J lost 4 bases, and 9 bases lay in between. The germline V gene encodes CDR1 SQVTM and CDR2 ANQGSEA. The CDR3 is CSVEVRGTEAFF. CDR3 bases: TGCAGCGTTGAGGTAAGGGGCACTGAAGCTTTCTTT. The full variable domain, with the rest looked up from reference TRBV29-1 and TRBJ1-1, is SAVISQKPSRDICQRGTSLTIQCQVDSQVTMMFWYRQQPGQSLTLIATANQGSEATYESGFVIDKFPISRPNLTFSTLTVSNMSPEDSSIYLCSVEVRGTEAFFGQGTRLTVV.

The rearrangement links TRBV27 to TRBJ2-7; D might be TRBD1 (6 bases). This CDR3 is 18 amino acids long. V was clipped by 0 bases and J by 2 bases, with 20 bases between them. Germline V gene lookup returns CDR1 MNHEY and CDR2 SMNVEV (reference sequence). This CDR3 reads CASSLSLGQINLPYEQYF. The CDR3 DNA is TGTGCCAGCAGTTTATCACTTGGACAGATTAACCTACCCTACGAGCAGTACTTC.

The J gene is TRBJ2-4, the V gene TRBV4-3; the D is unclear. Germline V lookup: CDR1 LGHNA, CDR2 YSLEER. The CDR3 has 16 amino acids. Trimming removed 1 base at V and 2 bases at J, with 12 bases between. The CDR3 is CASSQGTIYPKNIQYF. The CDR3 nucleotides are TGCGCCAGCAGCCAAGGCACTATCTACCCCAAAAACATTCAGTACTTC.

The chain couples TRBV4-2 to TRBJ2-7; 10 bases are shared with TRBD1. Germline V gene sequence: CDR1 LGHNA, CDR2 YNFKEQ. V gave up 5 bases and J gave up 6 bases; unmatched junction bases: 10. The CDR3 has 15 residues. The CDR3, as DNA: TGTGCCAGCAGCTATTCCGGGACAGGGGAAATCGAGCAGTACTTC. Translation gives CASSYSGTGEIEQYF.

The rearrangement uses TRBV2 and TRBJ1-1; D is unclear. Trimming removed 4 bases from V and 0 bases from J, with 12 bases in between. The CDR3 runs to 15 residues. Per germline, CDR1 SNHLY and CDR2 FYNNEI. The DNA of the CDR3 is TGTGCCAGCAGTGTTCTACAGATAATGAACACTGAAGCTTTCTTT. This translates into CASSVLQIMNTEAFF.

The chain has TRBV5-4 and TRBJ2-7; 10 nucleotides match TRBD1. Germline V CDR1 and CDR2: SGHNT, YYREEE (reference sequence). The CDR3 loop spans 18 amino acids. Trimming removed 0 bases from V and 5 bases from J; junction bases left unmatched: 14. CDR3 protein: CASSLAPGQGWPGDEQYF. CDR3 DNA: TGTGCCAGCAGCTTGGCCCCGGGACAGGGGTGGCCGGGCGACGAGCAGTACTTC.

This clone appeared a few times. The chain has TRBV25-1 and TRBJ1-3; no clear D. Germline loops: CDR1 MGHDK, CDR2 SYGVNS. The length of the CDR3 is 15 residues. With 5 bases removed from V and 10 bases from J, the gap between germline ends came to 21 bases. CDR3 loop: CASSSTTGLSATIYF. CDR3 nucleotides: TGTGCCAGCAGTTCGACAACCGGTTTATCAGCGACCATATATTTT.

The chain is built from TRBV10-3 and TRBJ2-1, with 13 bases that match TRBD2. This CDR3 contains 13 residues. Trimming removed 10 bases from V and 8 bases from J; junction bases left unmatched: 5. In germline, CDR1 is ENHRY, CDR2 SYGVKD. The DNA for the CDR3 is TGTGCCACGGTGGGACTAGCGGGATATGAGCAGTTCTTC. It yields the protein CATVGLAGYEQFF.

The rearrangement links TRBV28 to TRBJ2-2; D is possibly TRBD1 (5 bases). This CDR3 contains 13 residues. Germline loops: CDR1 MDHEN, CDR2 SYDVKM. The V and J ends lost 3 bases and 7 bases respectively, with 9 bases between them. The CDR3 bases are TGTGCCAGCAGTTTTACAGGCGGCGGGGAGCTGTTTTTT. Encoded protein: CASSFTGGGELFF.

The chain joins TRBV5-6 to TRBJ1-2; D is possibly TRBD1 (5 bases). CDR1 and CDR2 (germline): SGHDT, YYEEEE. The germline V and J ends were trimmed by 3 bases and 10 bases, with 28 bases remaining between them. The CDR3 sequence is 17 residues long. The CDR3 sequence: CASSSNGGLGLPGSYTF. The CDR3 region has the DNA TGTGCCAGCAGCTCGAATGGGGGTTTGGGGCTCCCTGGGTCCTACACCTTC.

The chain uses TRBV4-1 and TRBJ2-5; D is perhaps TRBD1 or TRBD2 (5 bases each). The CDR3 sequence is 14 residues long. Germline V lookup: CDR1 MGHRA, CDR2 YSYEKL. V was trimmed by 3 bases and J by 5 bases, leaving 13 bases between them. CDR3 in DNA: TGCGCCAGCAGCCATAGAGTGGGGGAGGAGACCCAGTACTTC. Amino acid sequence: CASSHRVGEETQYF.